The T cell receptor beta chain under discussion was sequenced for a study of blood T cell repertoires in COVID-19. From germline, CDR1 is SGHVS and CDR2 FQNEAQ. Trimming cost V 1 base and J 5 bases, with 17 bases left between them. This CDR3 spans 17 amino acids. The repertoire was sequenced with immunoSEQ multiplex PCR; TCRdb's copy has only in-frame clones and lacks some. In the table there are some 100,000 clones, 88% of which are singletons. The sequence was collected from a human donor in a cohort sampled during active COVID-19. The rearrangement links TRBV7-8 to TRBJ1-4; TRBD1 is a possible D gene (5 bases). Sequenced: peripheral blood. CDR3 sequence reads: CASSLGATGTGNEKLFF. The DNA for the CDR3 is TGTGCCAGCAGCTTAGGCGCCACCGGGACTGGGAATGAAAAACTGTTTTTT. The whole variable domain, remainder taken from reference TRBV7-8 and TRBJ1-4, is GAGVSQSPRYKVAKRGQDVALRCDPISGHVSLFWYQQALGQGPEFLTYFQNEAQLDKSGLPSDRFFAERPEGSVSTLKIQRTQQEDSAVYLCASSLGATGTGNEKLFFGSGTQLSVL.